Listed here are 13 T cell receptor beta chains from one sample, sequenced in a study of cytomegalovirus exposure and HLA in healthy donors. The method was immunoSEQ multiplex PCR; TCRdb's version includes in-frame clones alone and lacks a portion of them. The sample records about 240,000 clones, around nine tenths being singletons. Input material: PBMCs. Every receptor here comes from a man aged 18 to 30 in good health and CMV-seronegative.

V gene TRBV13 combines with J gene TRBJ2-5; a weak D match, TRBD1 (5 bases). V was trimmed by 5 bases and J by 1 base, leaving 17 bases between them. CDR1 is PRHDT, CDR2 FYEKMQ, per germline (reference sequence). The CDR3 has 16 amino acids. CDR3 protein: CASSPATEYSQETQYF. As DNA, the CDR3 is TGTGCCAGCAGCCCTGCGACAGAATACTCCCAAGAGACCCAGTACTTC.

This clone was seen a few times. This chain joins TRBV10-1 and TRBJ2-1; possible D gene TRBD2, 6 bases. V lost 7 bases, J lost 10 bases, and 17 bases lay in between. This CDR3 has 13 amino acids. Germline CDR1 is WNHNN and CDR2 is SYGVQD (reference sequence). The CDR3 loop is CASTAWRGGEQFF. The CDR3 DNA reads as TGCGCCAGCACGGCGTGGCGGGGCGGGGAGCAGTTCTTC.

V is TRBV6-1 and J is TRBJ2-3; TRBD2 agrees at 10 bases. CDR3 length equals 15 residues. The J segment lost 1 base and the V segment lost 4 bases, leaving 2 bases of the junction unmatched. Per germline, CDR1 MNHNS and CDR2 SASEGT. The CDR3 region is CASSVTSGGTDTQYF. CDR3 coding DNA: TGTGCCAGCAGTGTTACTAGCGGGGGCACAGATACGCAGTATTTT.

The chain has TRBV10-3 and TRBJ2-5; D might be TRBD2 (6 bases). The CDR3 consists of 17 residues. V gave up 7 bases and J gave up 4 bases, with 25 bases separating them. The germline gives CDR1 ENHRY, CDR2 SYGVKD. The CDR3 protein is CAITAFGGNSVTETQYF. The CDR3 DNA reads TGTGCCATCACGGCCTTCGGCGGGAATTCGGTTACAGAGACCCAGTACTTC.

The CDR3, as DNA: TGTGCCAGCAGCCCCTTGGACACCTGGGATACGCAGTATTTT. This gives the protein CASSPLDTWDTQYF. The V and J genes are TRBV5-6 and TRBJ2-3, with a weak D call TRBD1 (5 bases). The CDR3 extends over 14 amino acids. Germline V gives CDR1 SGHDT, CDR2 YYEEEE. V shed 4 bases and J shed 6 bases, with 15 bases lying between them.

J is TRBJ2-1 and V is TRBV28; possibly TRBD2 for D (5 bases). Germline-derived CDR1 and CDR2 are MDHEN and SYDVKM. The CDR3 length is 17 residues. V lost 5 bases, J lost 2 bases, and 19 bases lay in between. The CDR3 nucleotides are TGTGCCAGCAGTCCTCTCCTTGGGTCGGGGACCTACAATGAGCAGTTCTTC. Residues: CASSPLLGSGTYNEQFF.

The V call is TRBV5-4, the J call TRBJ1-1, with D possibly being TRBD1 (5 bases). The CDR3 sequence is 14 residues long. Germline assignment: CDR1 SGHNT and CDR2 YYREEE (reference sequence). V shed 0 bases and J shed 2 bases, with 8 bases lying between them. CDR3 sequence: CASSLGGANTEAFF. The CDR3 DNA is TGTGCCAGCAGCTTGGGGGGCGCAAACACTGAAGCTTTCTTT.

The chain combines TRBV5-4 with TRBJ2-3, with 8 nucleotides matching TRBD2. Per germline, CDR1 SGHNT and CDR2 YYREEE (reference sequence). The CDR3 sequence is 17 residues long. The V segment lost 2 bases and the J segment 4 bases; nucleotides outside the gene matches: 12. The CDR3 DNA is TGTGCCAGCAGCTTCAGGGCTGCGGGGGGTACGGCAGATACGCAGTATTTT. Its protein product is CASSFRAAGGTADTQYF. The whole variable domain, filled in from reference TRBV5-4 and TRBJ2-3, reads ETGVTQSPTHLIKTRGQQVTLRCSSQSGHNTVSWYQQALGQGPQFIFQYYREEENGRGNFPPRFSGLQFPNYSSELNVNALELDDSALYLCASSFRAAGGTADTQYFGPGTRLTVL.

This clone was seen a single time. This CDR3 is CATSGGTGPYEQYF. In DNA form, the CDR3 reads TGTGCCACCAGCGGTGGGACAGGACCCTACGAGCAGTACTTC. The chain employs TRBV15 and TRBJ2-7; 8 bases agree with TRBD1. Germline-derived CDR1 and CDR2 are LNHNV and YYDKDF (reference sequence). Germline trimming cut 5 bases from V and 2 bases from J; bases unmatched to any gene: 5. CDR3 length equals 14 residues. The variable domain in full, with the rest retrieved from reference TRBV15 and TRBJ2-7, is DAMVIQNPRYQVTQFGKPVTLSCSQTLNHNVMYWYQQKSSQAPKLLFHYYDKDFNNEADTPDNFQSRRPNTSFCFLDIRSPGLGDTAMYLCATSGGTGPYEQYFGPGTRLTVT.

The table lists this clone with a few counts. This chain connects TRBV7-3 to TRBJ2-5; no clear D gene. The V gene lost 8 bases and the J gene lost 5 bases, with 12 bases spanning the gap. Per germline, CDR1 SGHTA and CDR2 FQGTGA. The CDR3 has 12 residues. Here the CDR3 DNA reads TGTGCCAGCGGCAACGGCGGTGAGACCCAGTACTTC. Its protein product is CASGNGGETQYF.

This rearrangement joins TRBV6-4 to TRBJ2-2, with TRBD1 matching 7 bases. Trimming cost V 5 bases and J 6 bases; bases outside gene matches: 6. The CDR3 contains 14 residues. Germline V CDR1 and CDR2: MRHNA, SNTAGT. The DNA for the CDR3 is TGTGCCAGCAGTCATGACAGGGACCCCGGGGAGCTGTTTTTT. Translated: CASSHDRDPGELFF.

The CDR3 DNA is TGTGCCAGCAGTCGACTAGCGGGAGATTCCTACGAGCAGTACTTC. It yields the protein CASSRLAGDSYEQYF. This chain links TRBV27 with TRBJ2-7; 12 bases match TRBD2. With V trimmed by 5 bases and J by 1 base, 3 bases remained unmatched. This CDR3 is 15 amino acids long. Germline V lookup: CDR1 MNHEY, CDR2 SMNVEV (reference sequence).

The V gene is TRBV5-4, the J gene TRBJ2-7, with D possibly TRBD2 on 7 matching bases. The V and J ends lost 4 bases and 2 bases respectively, with 19 bases between them. Germline CDR1 and CDR2: SGHNT and YYREEE (reference sequence). CDR3 length: 16 amino acids. The CDR3, as DNA: TGTGCCAGCAGCCCCTATTCAAGGGGGGGAACCTACGAGCAGTACTTC. Its protein is CASSPYSRGGTYEQYF.